These 18 T cell receptor beta chains originate from one sample sequenced in a study. In TCRdb, the RT-PCR reads were re-called with MiXCR into one record per CDR3 protein. The sample lists about 680,000 distinct CDR3 sequences, approximately 15% seen once, with 3% to 4.5% in the top ten. Material for sequencing was memory CD4+ T cells from blood. These receptors came from a female donor in good health, serving as a healthy control.

This clonotype came up many times. The chain is built from TRBV29-1 and TRBJ2-5; the D gene could be TRBD1 or TRBD2 (6 bases each). The V gene lost 0 bases and the J gene lost 5 bases, with 13 bases spanning the gap. Germline CDR1 SQVTM, CDR2 ANQGSEA. The CDR3 runs to 14 residues. The CDR3 sequence is CSVEDHGGRETQYF. In nucleotides, the CDR3 is TGCAGCGTTGAAGATCATGGGGGGCGGGAGACCCAGTACTTC.

This clonotype was detected ten times or more. V is TRBV29-1 and J is TRBJ2-5; 9 bases map to TRBD1. Trimming cost V 8 bases and J 5 bases; bases outside gene matches: 15. CDR1 is SQVTM, CDR2 ANQGSEA, per germline. The CDR3 runs to 15 residues. The CDR3 here is CSLMTPGQGRETQYF. In DNA form, the CDR3 reads TGCAGCCTAATGACCCCGGGACAGGGACGCGAGACCCAGTACTTC.

The sample holds a few counts of this clonotype. V usage is TRBV4-1 and J usage is TRBJ2-1; 7 bases are a match to TRBD2. Trimming took 1 base from V and 8 from J; bases not matched to a gene: 2. The CDR3 loop spans 13 amino acids. Germline lookup yields CDR1 MGHRA and CDR2 YSYEKL. CDR3 amino acids: CASSQGTRYEQFF. CDR3 bases: TGCGCCAGCAGCCAAGGGACTAGATATGAGCAGTTCTTC.

This clonotype occurred many times. V usage is TRBV12-3 or TRBV12-4 and J usage is TRBJ1-4, with 9 bases identical to TRBD1. The CDR3 has 14 amino acids. The junction had 4 bases not matched to a gene; V was cut back by 6 bases and J by 5 bases. CDR3 sequence (DNA): TGTGCCAGCAGACCCGGGACAGGGAATGAAAAACTGTTTTTT. It is translated as CASRPGTGNEKLFF.

This clonotype was observed at least ten times. The chain has TRBV30 and TRBJ2-1; 13 bases line up with TRBD2. The CDR3 contains 14 residues. Looked up from germline, CDR1 is GTSNPN and CDR2 is SVGIG (reference sequence). With V trimmed by 3 bases and J by 10 bases, 6 bases remained unmatched. CDR3 nucleotide sequence: TGTGCCTGGAGCGGACTAGCGGGAGAAAGGGAGCAGTTCTTC. This sequence encodes CAWSGLAGEREQFF.

This clonotype occurred many times. J is TRBJ2-5 and V is TRBV5-1, with TRBD2 identical over 10 bases. V gave up 2 bases and J gave up 5 bases; unmatched junction bases: 12. Germline V CDR1 and CDR2: SGHRS, YFSETQ. The CDR3 covers 17 residues. The CDR3 is CASSLVGLAGGSETQYF. The CDR3 DNA reads as TGCGCCAGCAGCTTAGTTGGTTTAGCGGGAGGATCGGAGACCCAGTACTTC.

The chain employs TRBV7-9 and TRBJ2-7, with 9 bases that match TRBD1. This CDR3 is built from 14 residues. Trimming at V came to 6 bases and at J to 5 bases, leaving 8 bases not matched to a gene. Looked up from germline, CDR1 is SEHNR and CDR2 is FQNEAQ (reference sequence). CDR3 residues: CASRPSDRGDEQYF. The CDR3 coding sequence is TGTGCCAGCAGGCCTTCCGACAGGGGGGACGAGCAGTACTTC.

This chain connects TRBV9 to TRBJ2-5, with 7 bases aligning to TRBD2. The CDR3 has 15 residues. Per germline, CDR1 SGDLS and CDR2 YYNGEE. J lost 4 bases, V lost 4 bases, and 10 bases had no gene match. CDR3 in amino acids: CASSLGWEGLETQYF. For the CDR3, the DNA is TGTGCCAGCAGCCTAGGGTGGGAGGGCTTAGAGACCCAGTACTTC.

This chain joins TRBV28 and TRBJ2-3; 10 nucleotides agree with TRBD2. Per germline, CDR1 MDHEN and CDR2 SYDVKM. This CDR3 region has 14 residues. V shed 7 bases, J shed 3 bases, and the junction held 4 bases outside the gene matches. This CDR3 reads CASMERGGTDTQYF. The CDR3 DNA sequence: TGTGCCAGCATGGAGCGGGGGGGAACAGATACGCAGTATTTT.

This clonotype was detected a few times. This sequence joins TRBV6-5 and TRBJ1-4; possible D gene TRBD1, 5 bases. The CDR3 runs 15 residues. CDR1 is MNHEY, CDR2 SVGAGI, per germline. Trimming took 6 bases from V and 5 from J, leaving 16 bases between them. CDR3 sequence (DNA): TGTGCCAGCAGCGACCCGGGACGTGGAAATGAAAAACTGTTTTTT. It codes for CASSDPGRGNEKLFF.

V and J are TRBV30 and TRBJ1-1; D call uncertain. The germline gives CDR1 GTSNPN, CDR2 SVGIG (reference sequence). The CDR3 extends over 13 amino acids. Trimming cost V 3 bases and J 3 bases, with 11 bases left between them. The CDR3 sequence is CAWRAQPYTEAFF. The CDR3 region has the DNA TGTGCCTGGAGAGCGCAGCCTTACACTGAAGCTTTCTTT. The whole variable domain, remainder taken from reference TRBV30 and TRBJ1-1, is SQTIHQWPATLVQPVGSPLSLECTVEGTSNPNLYWYRQAAGRGLQLLFYSVGIGQISSEVPQNLSASRPQDRQFILSSKKLLLSDSGFYLCAWRAQPYTEAFFGQGTRLTVV.

V usage is TRBV11-2 and J usage is TRBJ1-1; tentatively, D is TRBD1 (5 bases). From germline, CDR1 is SGHAT and CDR2 FQNNGV. The V gene lost 2 bases and the J gene lost 0 bases, with 22 bases spanning the gap. The CDR3 loop spans 19 amino acids. The CDR3 sequence is CASSLMRLPGGSMNTEAFF. The CDR3 DNA reads TGTGCCAGCAGCTTAATGAGGTTACCGGGGGGTTCCATGAACACTGAAGCTTTCTTT.

This sequence joins TRBV28 and TRBJ2-5; 8 bases are shared with TRBD1. V was clipped by 1 base and J by 4 bases; unmatched bases: 5. Germline V lookup: CDR1 MDHEN, CDR2 SYDVKM. This CDR3 has 15 residues. Here the CDR3 reads CASSLLDRDGETQYF. The CDR3 DNA is TGTGCCAGCAGTTTATTGGACAGGGATGGAGAGACCCAGTACTTC. Combining the CDR3 with reference TRBV28 and TRBJ2-5 gives the whole variable domain DVKVTQSSRYLVKRTGEKVFLECVQDMDHENMFWYRQDPGLGLRLIYFSYDVKMKEKGDIPEGYSVSREKKERFSLILESASTNQTSMYLCASSLLDRDGETQYFGPGTRLLVL.

The J gene is TRBJ2-1, the V gene TRBV7-3; unclear D gene. Germline V CDR1 and CDR2: SGHTA, FQGTGA. The CDR3 has 14 residues. V was trimmed by 5 bases and J by 5 bases, leaving 13 bases between them. The DNA of the CDR3 is TGTGCCAGCAGCCCGTCCCGGGTGGACAATGAGCAGTTCTTC. It specifies CASSPSRVDNEQFF.

The table lists this clonotype with a few counts. The V and J genes are TRBV6-1 and TRBJ1-5; tentative D call: TRBD1 (5 bases). Trimming pared 1 base from V and 14 bases from J, leaving 9 bases between. This CDR3 comprises 11 residues. Germline CDR1 is MNHNS and CDR2 is SASEGT. The CDR3 loop reads CASSEGGREHF. The CDR3 nucleotides are TGTGCCAGCAGTGAAGGGGGGAGAGAGCATTTT.

The chain has TRBV7-8 and TRBJ2-5; D not certain. With 5 bases removed from V and 5 bases from J, the gap between germline ends came to 12 bases. In germline, CDR1 is SGHVS, CDR2 FQNEAQ. This CDR3 contains 13 residues. Here the CDR3 reads CASSPKDGETQYF. The CDR3 nucleotides are TGTGCCAGCAGCCCGAAGGATGGGGAGACCCAGTACTTC.

This clonotype was observed at least ten times. The chain is built from TRBV5-1 and TRBJ1-1; D call uncertain. The V end lost 4 bases, the J end lost 3 bases, and 4 bases lay between the germline ends. Per germline, CDR1 SGHRS and CDR2 YFSETQ. The CDR3 is 11 amino acids. CDR3 coding DNA: TGCGCCAGCAGCGGCTACACTGAAGCTTTCTTT. Residues: CASSGYTEAFF.

Only a few counts were recorded for this clonotype. The CDR3 region has the DNA TGTGCCAGCAGCGTAGGCAGGGAAGGAGTAGCTTTCTTT. It codes for CASSVGREGVAFF. The chain has TRBV9 and TRBJ1-1; a weak D match, TRBD1 (5 bases). The V gene lost 0 bases and the J gene lost 10 bases, with 13 bases spanning the gap. In germline, CDR1 is SGDLS, CDR2 YYNGEE. The CDR3 is 13 amino acids. Combining the CDR3 with reference TRBV9 and TRBJ1-1 gives the whole variable domain DSGVTQTPKHLITATGQRVTLRCSPRSGDLSVYWYQQSLDQGLQFLIQYYNGEERAKGNILERFSAQQFPDLHSELNLSSLELGDSALYFCASSVGREGVAFFGQGTRLTVV.